This T cell receptor beta chain was captured in a study of CD8+CD57+ T cells in acquired aplastic anemia. Genomic DNA templated the TCR beta VDJ and CDR3 profiling. Each CDR3 protein gets one entry after TCRdb re-called the reads with MiXCR. The sample has 150,000 to 200,000 distinct CDR3 sequences, around 50% seen once. All sequencing subjects had displayed CD8+CD57+ cell expansion on flow cytometry. The patients all had a severe acquired aplastic anemia diagnosis. CDR1 and CDR2 (germline): LNHDA, SQIVND (reference sequence). This CDR3 is 12 amino acids long. Trimming shortened V by 7 bases and J by 1 base, and 8 bases separated the two germline ends.

What was sequenced was sorted CD4+, CD8+, or CD8+CD57+ T cells (not recorded which) from PBMCs. V is TRBV19 and J is TRBJ2-7; D unresolved. This TCR derives from a human donor with aplastic anemia. This CDR3 is CASIGESYEQYF. The CDR3 DNA follows: TGTGCCAGTATTGGTGAGTCCTACGAGCAGTACTTC.